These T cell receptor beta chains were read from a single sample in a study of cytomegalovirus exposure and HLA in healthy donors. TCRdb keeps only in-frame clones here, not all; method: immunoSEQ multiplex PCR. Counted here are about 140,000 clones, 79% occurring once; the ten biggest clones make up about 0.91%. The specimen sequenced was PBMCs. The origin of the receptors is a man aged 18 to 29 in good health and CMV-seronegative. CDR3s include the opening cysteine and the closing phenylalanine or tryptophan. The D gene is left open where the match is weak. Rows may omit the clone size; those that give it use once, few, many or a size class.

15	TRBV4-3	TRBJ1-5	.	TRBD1	CASSQYRGTNQPQHF	TGCGCCAGCAGCCAGTACAGGGGGACCAATCAGCCCCAGCATTTT
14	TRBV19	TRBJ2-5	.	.	CASSNDNRWETQYF	TGTGCCAGTAGCAACGATAACCGGTGGGAGACCCAGTACTTC
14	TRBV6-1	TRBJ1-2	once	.	CASSGVGSSYGYTF	TGTGCCAGCAGCGGGGTTGGCAGTTCCTATGGCTACACCTTC
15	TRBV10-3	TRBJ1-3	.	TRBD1	CATTWDRGTGNTIYF	TGTGCCACAACCTGGGACAGGGGTACTGGAAACACCATATATTTT
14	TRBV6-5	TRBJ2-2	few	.	CASSYHTNTGELFF	TGTGCCAGCAGTTATCACACGAACACCGGGGAGCTGTTTTTT
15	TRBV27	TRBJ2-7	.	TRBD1	CASSSGQGETYEQYF	TGTGCCAGCAGTTCCGGACAGGGGGAAACCTACGAGCAGTACTTC
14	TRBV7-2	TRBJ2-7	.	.	CASSSGQRGYEQYF	TGTGCCAGCAGCTCGGGACAGCGGGGGTACGAGCAGTACTTC
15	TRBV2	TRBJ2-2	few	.	CASSGYGGGTGELFF	TGTGCCAGCAGTGGGTACGGGGGAGGCACCGGGGAGCTGTTTTTT
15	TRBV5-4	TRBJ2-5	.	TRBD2	CASSSTTSGDGTQYF	TGTGCCAGCAGCTCAACGACTAGCGGGGACGGGACCCAGTACTTC
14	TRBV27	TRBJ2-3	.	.	CASRTSPSTDTQYF	TGTGCCAGCAGAACTAGCCCTAGCACAGATACGCAGTATTTT
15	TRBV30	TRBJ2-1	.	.	CAWRRGMGKRNEQFF	TGTGCCTGGCGACGGGGGATGGGGAAGAGGAATGAGCAGTTCTTC
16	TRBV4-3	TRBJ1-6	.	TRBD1	CASSQGQGNVISPLHF	TGCGCCAGCAGCCAAGGACAGGGGAATGTTATTTCACCCCTCCACTTT
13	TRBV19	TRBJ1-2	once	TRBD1	CASSPTGNYGYTF	TGTGCCAGTAGTCCGACAGGGAACTATGGCTACACCTTC
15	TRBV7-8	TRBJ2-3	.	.	CASSPREVSTDTQYF	TGTGCCAGCAGCCCCAGGGAAGTGTCGACAGATACGCAGTATTTT
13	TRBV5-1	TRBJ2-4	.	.	CASRPGLGDIQYF	TGCGCCAGCAGACCCGGGTTAGGCGACATTCAGTACTTC
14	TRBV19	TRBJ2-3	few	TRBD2	CASRSRGSTDTQYF	TGTGCCAGTAGATCGCGGGGGAGCACAGATACGCAGTATTTT
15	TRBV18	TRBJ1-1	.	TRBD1	CASSPMGQGNTEAFF	TGTGCCAGCTCACCGATGGGACAGGGGAACACTGAAGCTTTCTTT
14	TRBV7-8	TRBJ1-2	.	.	CASSFDSPGRVYTF	TGTGCCAGCAGCTTTGACAGTCCTGGTAGGGTCTACACCTTC
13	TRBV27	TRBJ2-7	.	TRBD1	CASSPTGAHEQYF	TGTGCCAGCAGTCCGACAGGGGCCCACGAGCAGTACTTC
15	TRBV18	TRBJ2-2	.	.	CASSPETGNTGELFF	TGTGCCAGCTCACCCGAGACAGGGAACACCGGGGAGCTGTTTTTT
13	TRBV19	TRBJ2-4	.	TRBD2	CASSMGREGIQYF	TGTGCCAGTAGTATGGGACGGGAGGGCATTCAGTACTTC
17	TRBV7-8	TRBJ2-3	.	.	CASSPTNIGQNTDTQYF	TGTGCCAGCAGCCCCACTAACATCGGCCAGAACACAGATACGCAGTATTTT
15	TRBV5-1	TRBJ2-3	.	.	CASSLDPVSTDTQYF	TGCGCCAGCAGCTTGGATCCGGTAAGCACAGATACGCAGTATTTT
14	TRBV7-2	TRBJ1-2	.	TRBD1	CASSSKQGNYGYTF	TGTGCCAGCAGCAGTAAACAGGGGAACTATGGCTACACCTTC
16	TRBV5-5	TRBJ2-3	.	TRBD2	CASSFGTSGGADTQYF	TGTGCCAGCAGCTTTGGGACTAGCGGGGGGGCGGATACGCAGTATTTT
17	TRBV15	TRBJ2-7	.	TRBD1	CATSRYKGQERPNEQYF	TGTGCCACCAGCAGATATAAAGGACAGGAACGTCCCAACGAGCAGTACTTC
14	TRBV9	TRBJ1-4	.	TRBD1	CASSPGQGQEKLFF	TGTGCCAGCAGCCCCGGACAGGGTCAGGAGAAACTGTTTTTT
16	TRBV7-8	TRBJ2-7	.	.	CASSLAPGEIIYEQYF	TGTGCCAGCAGCTTAGCCCCAGGGGAAATTATCTACGAGCAGTACTTC
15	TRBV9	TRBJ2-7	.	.	CASSAGGGDGYEQYF	TGTGCCAGCAGCGCAGGAGGAGGGGATGGTTACGAGCAGTACTTC
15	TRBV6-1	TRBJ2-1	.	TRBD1	CASSEKGQGAGEQFF	TGTGCCAGCAGTGAGAAGGGACAGGGGGCTGGTGAGCAGTTCTTC
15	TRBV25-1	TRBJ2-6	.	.	CASSDDRTGANVLTF	TGTGCCAGCAGTGATGACAGGACTGGGGCCAACGTCCTGACTTTC
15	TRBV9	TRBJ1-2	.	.	CASSGPQDGVGGYTF	TGTGCCAGCAGCGGACCCCAGGACGGGGTGGGAGGCTACACCTTC
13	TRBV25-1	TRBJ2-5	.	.	CASSESPGETQYF	TGTGCCAGCAGTGAAAGCCCGGGGGAGACCCAGTACTTC
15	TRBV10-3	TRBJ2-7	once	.	CAISEEGAGIGEQYF	TGTGCCATCAGTGAAGAGGGGGCGGGAATAGGCGAGCAGTACTTC
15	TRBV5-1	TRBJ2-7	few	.	CASSLRTDRLGEQYF	TGCGCCAGCAGCTTGAGGACGGACAGATTGGGCGAGCAGTACTTC
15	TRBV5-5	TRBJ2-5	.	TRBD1	CASSWPGTGKETQYF	TGTGCCAGCAGCTGGCCCGGGACAGGGAAGGAGACCCAGTACTTC
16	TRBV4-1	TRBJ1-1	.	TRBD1	CASSQERQGVNTEAFF	TGCGCCAGCAGCCAAGAAAGACAGGGGGTGAACACTGAAGCTTTCTTC
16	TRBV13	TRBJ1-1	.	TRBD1	CASSHRDRGWDTEAFF	TGTGCCAGCAGCCACCGGGACAGGGGTTGGGACACTGAAGCTTTCTTT
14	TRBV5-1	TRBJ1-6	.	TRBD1	CASSAGQGGSPLHF	TGCGCCAGCAGCGCGGGACAGGGAGGTTCACCCCTCCACTTT
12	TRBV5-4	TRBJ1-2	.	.	CASSLEDYGYTF	TGTGCCAGCAGCTTAGAGGACTATGGCTACACCTTC
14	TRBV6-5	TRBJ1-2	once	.	CASSYSIWDNGYTF	TGTGCCAGCAGTTACTCGATCTGGGACAATGGCTACACCTTC
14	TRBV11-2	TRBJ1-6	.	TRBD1	CASIDRANNSPLHF	TGTGCCAGCATCGACAGGGCGAATAATTCACCCCTCCACTTT
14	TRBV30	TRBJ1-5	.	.	CAWSETGPLRPQHF	TGTGCCTGGAGTGAGACAGGCCCGTTGCGGCCCCAGCATTTT
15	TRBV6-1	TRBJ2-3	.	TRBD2	CASSGVAGATDTQYF	TGTGCCAGCAGTGGGGTAGCGGGGGCAACAGATACGCAGTATTTT
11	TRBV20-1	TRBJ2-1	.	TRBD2	CSAGGGGRQFF	TGCAGTGCCGGCGGCGGGGGTCGACAGTTCTTC
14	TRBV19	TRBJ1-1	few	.	CASSIGRGWTEAFF	TGTGCCAGTAGTATAGGCAGGGGCTGGACTGAAGCTTTCTTT
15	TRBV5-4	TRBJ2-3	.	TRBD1	CASSRQGGRTDTQYF	TGTGCCAGCAGCCGACAGGGGGGTCGCACAGATACGCAGTATTTT
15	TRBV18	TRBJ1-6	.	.	CASSPTVTYNSPLHF	TGTGCCAGCTCACCGACAGTAACCTATAATTCACCCCTCCACTTT
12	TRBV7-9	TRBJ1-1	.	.	CSSRFMNTEAFF	TGTTCCAGCAGGTTTATGAACACTGAAGCTTTCTTT